These 18 T cell receptor beta chains originate from one sample sequenced in a study of chemoradiotherapy in HPV16-positive cancers. Profiling relied on immunoSEQ multiplex PCR, and the TCRdb table lists in-frame clones only, not all of them. The sample has thousands of clones, roughly nine tenths seen once. This sample comprised tumor tissue, obtained from a patient who underwent chemoradiotherapy. The receptors here all came from a human donor with HPV-associated anogenital cancer.

The rearrangement joins TRBV6-1 to TRBJ1-5; 10 bases are a match to TRBD1. V lost 6 bases and J lost 5; bases outside the gene matches: 7. Germline V gene sequence: CDR1 MNHNS, CDR2 SASEGT. This CDR3 region has 15 residues. The CDR3 DNA follows: TGTGCCAGCAGAAGCCCGGACAGGGGGTATCAGCCCCAGCATTTT. As protein: CASRSPDRGYQPQHF.

The chain couples TRBV7-3 to TRBJ2-1; 7 positions agree with TRBD1. V gave up 3 bases and J gave up 8 bases; unmatched junction bases: 13. The CDR3 extends over 16 amino acids. CDR1 and CDR2 from the germline V gene are SGHTA and FQGTGA. CDR3: CASSLSPRGLTDEQFF. The CDR3 region has the DNA TGTGCCAGCAGCTTGTCTCCCAGGGGGTTAACCGATGAGCAGTTCTTC.

CDR3 nucleotide sequence: TGTGCCAGCAGCCGGCAACGGACAGGGTACAATCAGCCCCAGCATTTT. Translation gives CASSRQRTGYNQPQHF. This rearrangement joins TRBV7-2 to TRBJ1-5; 8 bases fit TRBD1. The CDR3 loop spans 16 amino acids. The junction had 9 bases not matched to a gene; V was cut back by 5 bases and J by 3 bases. Germline V gene data show CDR1 as SGHTA and CDR2 as FQGNSA.

Turning to this clone: At one end, the junction sequence differs from germline, possibly due to a read error. Other DNA variants within this sample encode the same CDR3. V is TRBV6-5 and J is TRBJ2-7; tentative D call: TRBD1 (5 bases). The CDR3 runs 15 residues. Germline assignment: CDR1 MNHEY and CDR2 SVGAGI. For the CDR3, the DNA is TGTGCCAGCAGCTACTCACCTGACAGCCTTAACGAGCAGTACTTC. It specifies CASSYSPDSLNEQYF.

This chain joins TRBV28 and TRBJ2-3; D remains ambiguous. V lost 3 bases, J lost 1 base, and 8 bases lay in between. The CDR3 is made up of 14 amino acids. Germline CDR1 MDHEN, CDR2 SYDVKM. CDR3 region: CASSFLAGTDTQYF. The CDR3 coding sequence is TGTGCCAGCAGTTTTTTGGCCGGCACAGATACGCAGTATTTT. The full variable domain, in which reference TRBV28 and TRBJ2-3 provide the parts outside the CDR3, is DVKVTQSSRYLVKRTGEKVFLECVQDMDHENMFWYRQDPGLGLRLIYFSYDVKMKEKGDIPEGYSVSREKKERFSLILESASTNQTSMYLCASSFLAGTDTQYFGPGTRLTVL.

The rearrangement links TRBV30 to TRBJ2-1, with 7 bases fitting TRBD2. From germline, CDR1 is GTSNPN and CDR2 SVGIG (reference sequence). The CDR3 contains 15 residues. V lost 2 bases and J lost 6; bases outside the gene matches: 10. The CDR3 coding sequence is TGTGCCTGGAGTCTTTGGATCTCGGGGGGCAATGAGCAGTTCTTC. This codes for CAWSLWISGGNEQFF.

The chain couples TRBV5-1 to TRBJ2-7; maybe TRBD2 (6 bases). The V gene lost 4 bases and the J gene lost 0 bases, with 14 bases spanning the gap. This CDR3 is 15 amino acids long. Germline CDR1 reads SGHRS; CDR2 reads YFSETQ. The CDR3 spells CASSPTEGSSYEQYF. The CDR3 bases are TGCGCCAGCAGCCCCACGGAGGGCAGCTCCTACGAGCAGTACTTC.

This chain links TRBV28 with TRBJ2-4; weak D call: TRBD2 (7 bases). This CDR3 is 18 amino acids long. Trimming shortened V by 5 bases and J by 0 bases, and 20 bases separated the two germline ends. Germline V gene lookup returns CDR1 MDHEN and CDR2 SYDVKM. CDR3 in amino acids: CASSPLRGGELAKNIQYF. Written as DNA, the CDR3 is TGTGCCAGCAGTCCCTTGAGAGGGGGGGAATTAGCCAAAAACATTCAGTACTTC.

The chain employs TRBV30 and TRBJ1-3; D remains unclear. Germline assignment: CDR1 GTSNPN and CDR2 SVGIG (reference sequence). V lost 4 bases, J lost 0 bases, and 10 bases lay in between. The CDR3 contains 14 residues. The CDR3 sequence is CAWKFSYSGNTIYF. CDR3 bases: TGTGCCTGGAAGTTCAGCTACTCTGGAAACACCATATATTTT. The variable domain in full, with the rest retrieved from reference TRBV30 and TRBJ1-3, is SQTIHQWPATLVQPVGSPLSLECTVEGTSNPNLYWYRQAAGRGLQLLFYSVGIGQISSEVPQNLSASRPQDRQFILSSKKLLLSDSGFYLCAWKFSYSGNTIYFGEGSWLTVV.

The chain couples TRBV11-2 to TRBJ2-3, with 7 bases identical to TRBD1. CDR3 length: 15 residues. Germline CDR1 SGHAT, CDR2 FQNNGV. The ends lost 5 bases at V and 2 bases at J; junction bases unmatched: 7. The CDR3 region has the DNA TGTGCCAGCAGCCGGTCAGGGGGTGTCACAGATACGCAGTATTTT. This sequence encodes CASSRSGGVTDTQYF.

The chain has TRBV9 and TRBJ2-1; 12 nucleotides agree with TRBD2. Looked up from germline, CDR1 is SGDLS and CDR2 is YYNGEE. V gave up 0 bases and J gave up 7 bases; unmatched junction bases: 8. The CDR3 runs 17 residues. The CDR3 sequence: CASSVDLGLAGRNEQFF. The CDR3 region has the DNA TGTGCCAGCAGCGTAGATCTCGGACTAGCGGGGCGTAATGAGCAGTTCTTC.

The gene calls are TRBV10-3 and TRBJ2-5; either TRBD1 or TRBD2 may fit D (6 bases each). The CDR3 is 15 amino acids. Germline CDR1 and CDR2: ENHRY and SYGVKD. Trimming pared 9 bases from V and 2 bases from J, leaving 19 bases between. The DNA for the CDR3 is TGTGCCATTAGGGGGGATCACAGGGATCAAGAGACCCAGTACTTC. Residues: CAIRGDHRDQETQYF.

The chain carries TRBV10-1 and TRBJ1-1; 7 bases agree with TRBD1. The CDR3 extends over 14 amino acids. The V gene's germline CDR1 is WNHNN and CDR2 SYGVQD (reference sequence). J was trimmed by 0 bases and V by 4 bases; bases with no gene match: 2. The CDR3 DNA sequence: TGCGCCAGCAGTGTCGGACAGGTGAACACTGAAGCTTTCTTT. Protein: CASSVGQVNTEAFF.

CDR3 DNA: TGTGCCAGCAGTTACTCTGGGGGTGCCGGGGAGCTGTTTTTT. It codes for CASSYSGGAGELFF. The chain combines TRBV6-5 with TRBJ2-2; D may be TRBD1 or TRBD2 (5 bases each). Deletions cut 0 bases from V and 6 bases from J, with 8 bases between. The germline CDR1 and CDR2 sequences are MNHEY and SVGAGI. This CDR3 region has 14 residues.

This chain links TRBV10-3 with TRBJ2-7; 7 positions agree with TRBD2. The CDR3 totals 12 residues. The germline V gene encodes CDR1 ENHRY and CDR2 SYGVKD. J lost 5 bases, V lost 4 bases, and 2 bases had no gene match. The CDR3 DNA reads TGTGCCATCAGTGGGGGGGGGAACGAGCAGTACTTC. Amino acids: CAISGGGNEQYF.

The rearrangement joins TRBV2 to TRBJ2-3; the D call may be TRBD1 or TRBD2 (5 bases each). CDR1 and CDR2 from the germline V gene are SNHLY and FYNNEI. The CDR3 length is 13 residues. The V gene lost 8 bases and the J gene lost 6 bases, with 15 bases spanning the gap. The CDR3 DNA sequence: TGTGCCAGCGGGAGCCAGGGTCCCGATACGCAGTATTTT. Translated, it gives CASGSQGPDTQYF.

J is TRBJ1-6 and V is TRBV4-2; D possibly corresponds to TRBD1 (6 bases). The germline gives CDR1 LGHNA, CDR2 YNFKEQ. This CDR3 has 17 residues. The germline V and J ends were trimmed by 0 bases and 5 bases, with 14 bases remaining between them. The CDR3 sequence: CASSQEMVGHNNSPLHF. The CDR3 DNA sequence: TGTGCCAGCAGCCAAGAAATGGTGGGACACAATAATTCACCCCTCCACTTT.

This clone was seen a handful of times. The chain recombines TRBV29-1 with TRBJ1-5; D not certain. The CDR3 is made up of 13 amino acids. With 5 bases removed from V and 4 bases from J, the gap between germline ends came to 12 bases. CDR1 and CDR2 from the germline V gene are SQVTM and ANQGSEA. Here the CDR3 reads CSVRATANQPQHF. The CDR3 coding sequence is TGCAGCGTTCGGGCCACGGCGAATCAGCCCCAGCATTTT. The whole variable domain, filled in from reference TRBV29-1 and TRBJ1-5, reads SAVISQKPSRDICQRGTSLTIQCQVDSQVTMMFWYRQQPGQSLTLIATANQGSEATYESGFVIDKFPISRPNLTFSTLTVSNMSPEDSSIYLCSVRATANQPQHFGDGTRLSIL.